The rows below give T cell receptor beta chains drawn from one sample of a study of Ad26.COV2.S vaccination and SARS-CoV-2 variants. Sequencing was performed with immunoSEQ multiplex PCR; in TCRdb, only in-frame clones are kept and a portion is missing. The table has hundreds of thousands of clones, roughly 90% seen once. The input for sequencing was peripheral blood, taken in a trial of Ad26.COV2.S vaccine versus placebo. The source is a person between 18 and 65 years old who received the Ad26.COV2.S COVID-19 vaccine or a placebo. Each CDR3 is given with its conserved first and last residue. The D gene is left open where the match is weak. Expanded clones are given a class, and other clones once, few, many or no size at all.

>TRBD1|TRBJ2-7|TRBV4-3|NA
CASSQDLGDRVSYEQYF
TGCGCCAGCAGCCAAGATCTAGGGGACAGGGTTAGCTACGAGCAGTACTTC
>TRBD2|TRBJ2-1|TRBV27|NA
CASTQTSAAYNEQFF
TGTGCCAGCACCCAGACTAGCGCCGCCTACAATGAGCAGTTCTTC
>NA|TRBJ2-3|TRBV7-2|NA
CASSEGRVSTDTQYF
TGTGCCAGCAGCGAGGGGAGAGTTAGCACAGATACGCAGTATTTT
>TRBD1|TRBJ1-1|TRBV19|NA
CASVRGTEMNTEAFF
TGTGCCAGTGTAAGGGGGACAGAGATGAACACTGAAGCTTTCTTT
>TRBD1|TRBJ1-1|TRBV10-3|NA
CAIKGDRTFSGEAFF
TGTGCCATCAAGGGGGACAGGACCTTTTCGGGGGAAGCTTTCTTT
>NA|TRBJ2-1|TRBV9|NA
CASSLRTVSYNEQFF
TGTGCCAGCAGCCTTAGGACCGTCTCCTACAATGAGCAGTTCTTC
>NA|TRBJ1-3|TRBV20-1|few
CSPYSGNTIYF
TGCAGTCCCTACTCTGGAAACACCATATATTTT
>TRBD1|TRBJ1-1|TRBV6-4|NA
CASSAGGAGTEAFF
TGTGCCAGCAGCGCAGGGGGCGCGGGCACTGAAGCTTTCTTT
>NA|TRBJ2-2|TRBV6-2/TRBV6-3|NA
CASSYAGRNTGELFF
TGTGCCAGCAGTTACGCAGGGAGGAACACCGGGGAGCTGTTTTTT
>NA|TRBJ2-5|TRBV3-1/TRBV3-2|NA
CASSQEPRGEGPSRTQYF
TGTGCCAGCAGCCAAGAGCCCAGGGGGGAGGGCCCAAGTCGGACCCAGTACTTC
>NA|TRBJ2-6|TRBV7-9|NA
CASSLEGPTFSGANVLTF
TGTGCCAGCAGCTTGGAGGGGCCCACGTTCAGTGGGGCCAACGTCCTGACTTTC
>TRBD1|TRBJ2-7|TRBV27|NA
CASRGDRGVTYEQYF
TGTGCCAGCAGGGGGGACAGGGGGGTTACTTACGAGCAGTACTTC
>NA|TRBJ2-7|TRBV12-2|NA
CASRLARAGGTYEQYF
TGTGCAAGTCGCTTAGCTCGAGCGGGAGGGACCTACGAGCAGTACTTC
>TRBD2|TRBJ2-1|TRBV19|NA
CASSKRLADLLSFLDNEQFF
TGTGCCAGTAGTAAACGCCTAGCGGACCTGCTGTCGTTCCTCGACAATGAGCAGTTCTTC
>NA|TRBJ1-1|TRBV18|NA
CASSPSGPGAEAFF
TGTGCCAGCTCACCCTCGGGTCCGGGGGCTGAAGCTTTCTTT
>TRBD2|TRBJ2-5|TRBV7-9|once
CASSPWTSGRGGETQYF
TGTGCCAGCAGCCCCTGGACTAGCGGGAGGGGCGGGGAGACCCAGTACTTC
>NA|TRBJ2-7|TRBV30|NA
CAWSVGITYEQYF
TGTGCCTGGAGTGTAGGCATAACCTACGAGCAGTACTTC
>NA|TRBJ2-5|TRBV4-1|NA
CASSQEGRDGETQYF
TGCGCCAGCAGCCAAGAAGGCCGAGACGGGGAGACCCAGTACTTC
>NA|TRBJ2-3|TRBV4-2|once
CASSHNSETTDTQYF
TGTGCCAGCAGCCACAATAGCGAAACCACAGATACGCAGTATTTT
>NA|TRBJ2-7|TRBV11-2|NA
CASSPLSNSYEQYF
TGTGCCAGCAGCCCCCTGAGTAATTCCTACGAGCAGTACTTC
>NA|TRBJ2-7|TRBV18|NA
CASSLRQQGTYEQYF
TGTGCCAGCTCGCTGCGACAACAGGGTACCTACGAGCAGTACTTC
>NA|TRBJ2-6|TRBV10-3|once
CAISESVTSGANVLTF
TGTGCCATCAGTGAGTCAGTGACCTCTGGGGCCAACGTCCTGACTTTC
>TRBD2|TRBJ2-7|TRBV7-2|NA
CASSSGLAGSSYEQYF
TGTGCCAGCAGCTCGGGACTAGCGGGGAGCTCCTACGAGCAGTACTTC
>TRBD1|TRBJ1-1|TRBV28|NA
CASSPADRGGTEAFF
TGTGCCAGCAGTCCTGCGGACAGGGGAGGGACTGAAGCTTTCTTT
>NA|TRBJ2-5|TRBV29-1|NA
CSVEGWADQETQYF
TGCAGCGTTGAAGGGTGGGCGGACCAAGAGACCCAGTACTTC
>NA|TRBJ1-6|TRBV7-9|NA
CASSLATGIGSPLHF
TGTGCCAGCAGCTTAGCAACCGGGATAGGTTCACCCCTCCACTTT
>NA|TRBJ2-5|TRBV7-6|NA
CASSQNTGRETQYF
TGTGCCAGCAGCCAAAACACAGGGCGGGAGACCCAGTACTTC
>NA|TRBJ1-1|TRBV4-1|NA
CASSQAVPNTEAFF
TGCGCCAGCAGCCAAGCAGTCCCGAACACTGAAGCTTTCTTT
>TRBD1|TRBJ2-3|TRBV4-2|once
CASSHPIKGAESTDTQYF
TGTGCCAGCAGCCATCCGATAAAGGGGGCCGAAAGCACAGATACGCAGTATTTT
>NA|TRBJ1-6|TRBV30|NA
CAWSVTEANSPLHF
TGTGCCTGGAGTGTAACGGAGGCTAATTCACCCCTCCACTTT
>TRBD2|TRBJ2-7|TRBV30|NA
CAWSRRGVINEQYF
TGTGCCTGGAGTAGGCGGGGGGTTATCAACGAGCAGTACTTC
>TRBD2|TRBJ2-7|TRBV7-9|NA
CASSLARTSGQAYEQYF
TGTGCCAGCAGCTTAGCGCGAACTAGCGGGCAAGCCTACGAGCAGTACTTC
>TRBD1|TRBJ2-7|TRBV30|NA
CAWSTGTGTYEQYF
TGTGCCTGGAGTACCGGGACAGGGACCTACGAGCAGTACTTC
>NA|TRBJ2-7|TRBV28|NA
CASSLRGPNEQYF
TGTGCCAGCAGTTTACGGGGGCCCAACGAGCAGTACTTC
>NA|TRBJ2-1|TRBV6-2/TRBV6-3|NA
CASSYSEGGVSWSYNEQFF
TGTGCCAGCAGTTACTCGGAGGGAGGCGTTAGTTGGTCCTACAATGAGCAGTTCTTC
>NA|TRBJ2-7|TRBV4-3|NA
CASSQSQAYEQYF
TGCGCCAGCAGCCAATCACAGGCCTACGAGCAGTACTTC
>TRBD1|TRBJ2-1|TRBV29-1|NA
CSGESLTGTLLNEQFF
TGCAGCGGTGAGAGCTTGACAGGGACCCTACTCAATGAGCAGTTCTTC
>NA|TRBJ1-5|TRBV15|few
CATSRDRPGTQPQHF
TGTGCCACCAGCAGAGATCGACCAGGGACTCAGCCCCAGCATTTT
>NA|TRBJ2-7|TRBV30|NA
CASNLGYEQYF
TGTGCCTCCAACCTAGGCTACGAGCAGTACTTC
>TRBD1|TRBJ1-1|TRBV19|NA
CASIRSGQGDTEAFF
TGTGCCAGTATCAGGTCGGGACAGGGGGATACTGAAGCTTTCTTT
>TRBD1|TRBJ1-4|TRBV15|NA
CATSGARDREKLFF
TGTGCCACCAGCGGAGCCAGGGACAGAGAAAAACTGTTTTTT
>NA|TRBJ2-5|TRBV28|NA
CASSEASATETQYF
TGTGCCAGCTCGGAGGCGTCCGCCACAGAGACCCAGTACTTC
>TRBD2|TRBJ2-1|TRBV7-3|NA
CASSLVGLAGGNNEQFF
TGTGCCAGCAGCTTAGTCGGACTAGCGGGAGGCAACAATGAGCAGTTCTTC
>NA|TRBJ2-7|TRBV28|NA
CASSLNGYEQYF
TGTGCCAGCAGTTTAAATGGTTACGAGCAGTACTTC